The sequence of this TCR beta chain was determined in a study of blood T cell repertoires in COVID-19. Study at large: Researchers got acute and convalescent COVID-19 samples from the United States, Italy and Spain. T cells, B-cell-depleted T cells, or PBMCs supplied cDNA or gDNA.

V shed 1 base, J shed 3 bases, and the junction held 2 bases outside the gene matches. The CDR3 has 14 amino acids. Per the germline V gene, CDR1 is GTSNPN and CDR2 is SVGIG (reference sequence). Study processing details: By means of reference gene primer amplification, nucleated cell counts were estimated. Clones were sequenced by immunoSEQ multiplex PCR, and TCRdb holds only the in-frame ones, with some missing. That table supplies the V and J calls and clone size; D and trimming were determined from the DNA. Here the sample spans 110,000 to 150,000 clones, roughly three quarters being singletons. The rearrangement uses TRBV30 and TRBJ2-5; 10 bases are a match to TRBD2. The specimen was peripheral blood. The source is a man aged 60 to 75 with acute or convalescent COVID-19. In nucleotides, the CDR3 is TGTGCCTGGAGTGATGGACTAGCGGAAGAGACCCAGTACTTC. Translating it yields CAWSDGLAEETQYF.